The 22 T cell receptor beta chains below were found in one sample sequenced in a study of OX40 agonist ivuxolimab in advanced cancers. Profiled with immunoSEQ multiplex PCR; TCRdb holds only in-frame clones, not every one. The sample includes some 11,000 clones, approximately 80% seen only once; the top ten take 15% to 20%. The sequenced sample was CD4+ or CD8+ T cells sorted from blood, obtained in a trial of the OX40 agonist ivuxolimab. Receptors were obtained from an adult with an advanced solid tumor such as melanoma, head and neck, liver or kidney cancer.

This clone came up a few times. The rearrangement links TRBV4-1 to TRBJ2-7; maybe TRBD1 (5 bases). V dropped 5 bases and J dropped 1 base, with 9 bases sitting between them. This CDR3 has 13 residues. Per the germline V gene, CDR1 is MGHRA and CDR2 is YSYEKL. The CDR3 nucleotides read TGCGCCAGCAGCTTAGGACAATCCTACGAGCAGTACTTC. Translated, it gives CASSLGQSYEQYF.

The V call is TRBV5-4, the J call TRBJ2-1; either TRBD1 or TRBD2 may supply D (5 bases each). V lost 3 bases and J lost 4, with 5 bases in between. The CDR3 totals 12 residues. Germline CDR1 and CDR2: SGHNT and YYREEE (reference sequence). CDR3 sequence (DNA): TGTGCCAGCAGCTGGGGGTACAATGAGCAGTTCTTC. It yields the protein CASSWGYNEQFF. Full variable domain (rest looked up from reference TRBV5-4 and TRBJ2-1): ETGVTQSPTHLIKTRGQQVTLRCSSQSGHNTVSWYQQALGQGPQFIFQYYREEENGRGNFPPRFSGLQFPNYSSELNVNALELDDSALYLCASSWGYNEQFFGPGTRLTVL.

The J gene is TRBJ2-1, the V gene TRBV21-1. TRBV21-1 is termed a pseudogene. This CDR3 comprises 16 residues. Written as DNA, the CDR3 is TGTGCCAGCAGTCCCTTGACGGGCAGGTCCTACAATGAGCAGTTCTTC. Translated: CASSPLTGRSYNEQFF.

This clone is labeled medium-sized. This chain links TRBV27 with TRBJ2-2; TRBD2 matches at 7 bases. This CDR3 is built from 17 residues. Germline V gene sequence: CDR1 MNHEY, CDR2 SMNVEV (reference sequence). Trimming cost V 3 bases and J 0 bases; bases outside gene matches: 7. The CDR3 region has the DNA TGTGCCAGCAGTTTTTCCTTGGCGGGGGCGAACACCGGGGAGCTGTTTTTT. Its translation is CASSFSLAGANTGELFF.

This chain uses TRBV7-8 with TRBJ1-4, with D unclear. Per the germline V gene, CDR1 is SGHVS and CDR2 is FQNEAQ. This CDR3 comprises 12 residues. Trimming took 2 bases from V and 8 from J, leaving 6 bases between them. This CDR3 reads CASSLSGEKLFF. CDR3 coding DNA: TGTGCCAGCAGCTTATCTGGGGAAAAACTGTTTTTT.

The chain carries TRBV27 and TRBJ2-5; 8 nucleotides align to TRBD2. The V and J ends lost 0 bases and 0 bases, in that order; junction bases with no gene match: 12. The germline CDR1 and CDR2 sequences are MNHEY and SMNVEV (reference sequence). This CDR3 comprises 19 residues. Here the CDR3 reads CASSLSPGLAGPHQETQYF. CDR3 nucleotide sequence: TGTGCCAGCAGTTTATCTCCCGGGTTAGCGGGACCTCACCAAGAGACCCAGTACTTC.

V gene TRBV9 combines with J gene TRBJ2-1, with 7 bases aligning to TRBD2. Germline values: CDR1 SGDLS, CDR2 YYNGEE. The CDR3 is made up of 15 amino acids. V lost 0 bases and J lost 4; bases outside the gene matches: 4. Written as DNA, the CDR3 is TGTGCCAGCAGCGTAGTCGCGGGAGAATACAATGAGCAGTTCTTC. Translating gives CASSVVAGEYNEQFF. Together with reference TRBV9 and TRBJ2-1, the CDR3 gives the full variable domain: DSGVTQTPKHLITATGQRVTLRCSPRSGDLSVYWYQQSLDQGLQFLIQYYNGEERAKGNILERFSAQQFPDLHSELNLSSLELGDSALYFCASSVVAGEYNEQFFGPGTRLTVL.

The CDR3 sequence: CAISGAESTDTQYF. Written as DNA, the CDR3 is TGTGCCATCAGTGGGGCAGAGTCCACAGATACGCAGTATTTT. The chain links TRBV10-3 to TRBJ2-3, with no clear D. Deletions cut 4 bases from V and 2 bases from J, with 10 bases between. Germline CDR1 reads ENHRY; CDR2 reads SYGVKD. CDR3 length equals 14 residues.

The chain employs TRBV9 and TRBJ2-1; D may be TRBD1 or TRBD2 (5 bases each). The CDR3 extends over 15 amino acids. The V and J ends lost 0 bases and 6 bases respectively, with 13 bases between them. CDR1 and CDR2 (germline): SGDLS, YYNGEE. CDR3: CASSVAGGFGNEQFF. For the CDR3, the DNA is TGTGCCAGCAGCGTAGCTGGGGGATTCGGCAATGAGCAGTTCTTC.

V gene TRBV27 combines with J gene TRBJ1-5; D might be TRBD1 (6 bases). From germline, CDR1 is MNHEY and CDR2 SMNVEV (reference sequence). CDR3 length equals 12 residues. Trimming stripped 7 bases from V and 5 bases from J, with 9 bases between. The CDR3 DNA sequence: TGTGCCAGCAAGACAGGACATCAGCCCCAGCATTTT. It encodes CASKTGHQPQHF.

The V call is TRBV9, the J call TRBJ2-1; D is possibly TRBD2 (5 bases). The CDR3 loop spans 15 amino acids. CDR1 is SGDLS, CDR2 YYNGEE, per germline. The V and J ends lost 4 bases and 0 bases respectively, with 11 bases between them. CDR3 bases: TGTGCCAGCAGCCGGACGGGGAGCTCCTACAATGAGCAGTTCTTC. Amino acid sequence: CASSRTGSSYNEQFF.

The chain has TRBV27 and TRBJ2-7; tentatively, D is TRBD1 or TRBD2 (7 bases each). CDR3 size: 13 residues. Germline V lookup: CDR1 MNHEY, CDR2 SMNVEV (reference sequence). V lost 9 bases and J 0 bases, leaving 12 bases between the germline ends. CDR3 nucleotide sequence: TGTGCCAGACGGGGGGACAGCTCCTACGAGCAGTACTTC. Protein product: CARRGDSSYEQYF.

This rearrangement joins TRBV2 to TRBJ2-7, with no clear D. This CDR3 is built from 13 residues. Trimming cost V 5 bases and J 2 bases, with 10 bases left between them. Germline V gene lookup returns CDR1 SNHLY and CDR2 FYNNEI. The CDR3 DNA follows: TGTGCCAGCAGTCCGAGGACGGCCTACGAGCAGTACTTC. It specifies CASSPRTAYEQYF.

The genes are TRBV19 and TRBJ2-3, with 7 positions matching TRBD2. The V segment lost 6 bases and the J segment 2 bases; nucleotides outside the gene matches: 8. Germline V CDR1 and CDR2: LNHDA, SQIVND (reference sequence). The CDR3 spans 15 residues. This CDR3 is CASSEAGSYTDTQYF. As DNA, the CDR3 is TGTGCCAGTAGCGAAGCGGGGTCCTACACAGATACGCAGTATTTT. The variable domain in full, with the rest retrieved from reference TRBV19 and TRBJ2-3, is DGGITQSPKYLFRKEGQNVTLSCEQNLNHDAMYWYRQDPGQGLRLIYYSQIVNDFQKGDIAEGYSVSREKKESFPLTVTSAQKNPTAFYLCASSEAGSYTDTQYFGPGTRLTVL.

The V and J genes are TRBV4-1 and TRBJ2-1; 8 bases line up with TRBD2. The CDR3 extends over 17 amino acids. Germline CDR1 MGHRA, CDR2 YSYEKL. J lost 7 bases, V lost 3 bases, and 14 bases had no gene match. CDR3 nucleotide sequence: TGCGCCAGCAGCCAGGACCTTCGGGGGGGGGCCCTTAATGAGCAGTTCTTC. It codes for CASSQDLRGGALNEQFF.

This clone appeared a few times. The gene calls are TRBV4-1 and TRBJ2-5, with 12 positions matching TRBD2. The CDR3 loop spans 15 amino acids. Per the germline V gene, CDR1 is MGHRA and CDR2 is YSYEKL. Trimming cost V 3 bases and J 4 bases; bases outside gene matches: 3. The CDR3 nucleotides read TGCGCCAGCAGCCAGACTAGCGGGAGATCAGAGACCCAGTACTTC. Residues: CASSQTSGRSETQYF.

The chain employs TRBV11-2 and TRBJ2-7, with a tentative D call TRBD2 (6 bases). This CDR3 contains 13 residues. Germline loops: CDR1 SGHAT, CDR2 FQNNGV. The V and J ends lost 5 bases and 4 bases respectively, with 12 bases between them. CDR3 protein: CASSAGLFYEQYF. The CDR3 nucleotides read TGTGCCAGCAGCGCGGGACTTTTTTACGAGCAGTACTTC.

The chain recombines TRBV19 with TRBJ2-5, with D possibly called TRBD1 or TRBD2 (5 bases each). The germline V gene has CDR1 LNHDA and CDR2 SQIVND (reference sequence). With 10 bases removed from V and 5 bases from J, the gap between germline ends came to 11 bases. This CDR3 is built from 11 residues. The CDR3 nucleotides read TGTGCCACTAATTGGGGGGAGACCCAGTACTTC. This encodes CATNWGETQYF.

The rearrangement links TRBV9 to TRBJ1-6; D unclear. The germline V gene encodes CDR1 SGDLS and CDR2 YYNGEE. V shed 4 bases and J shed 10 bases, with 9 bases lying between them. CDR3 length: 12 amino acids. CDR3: CASSTARSPLHF. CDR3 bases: TGTGCCAGCAGCACTGCCAGATCACCCCTCCACTTT.

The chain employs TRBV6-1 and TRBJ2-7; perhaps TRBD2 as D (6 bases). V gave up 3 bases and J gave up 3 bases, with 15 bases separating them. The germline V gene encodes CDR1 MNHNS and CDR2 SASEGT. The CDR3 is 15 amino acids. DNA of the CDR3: TGTGCCAGCAGTGACGAAGGGACTCCTATCTACGAGCAGTACTTC. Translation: CASSDEGTPIYEQYF.

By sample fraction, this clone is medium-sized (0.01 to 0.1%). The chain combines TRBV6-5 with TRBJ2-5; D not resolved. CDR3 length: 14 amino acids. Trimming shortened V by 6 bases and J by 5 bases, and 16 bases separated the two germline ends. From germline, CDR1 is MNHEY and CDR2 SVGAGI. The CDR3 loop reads CASRPTTAWETQYF. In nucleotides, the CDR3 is TGTGCCAGCAGACCGACCACGGCCTGGGAGACCCAGTACTTC.

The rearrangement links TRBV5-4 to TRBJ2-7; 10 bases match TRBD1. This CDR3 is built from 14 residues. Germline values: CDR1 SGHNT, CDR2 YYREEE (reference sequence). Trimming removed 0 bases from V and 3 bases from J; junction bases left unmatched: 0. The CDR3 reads CASSLGTGGYEQYF. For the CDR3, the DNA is TGTGCCAGCAGCTTGGGGACAGGGGGCTACGAGCAGTACTTC.